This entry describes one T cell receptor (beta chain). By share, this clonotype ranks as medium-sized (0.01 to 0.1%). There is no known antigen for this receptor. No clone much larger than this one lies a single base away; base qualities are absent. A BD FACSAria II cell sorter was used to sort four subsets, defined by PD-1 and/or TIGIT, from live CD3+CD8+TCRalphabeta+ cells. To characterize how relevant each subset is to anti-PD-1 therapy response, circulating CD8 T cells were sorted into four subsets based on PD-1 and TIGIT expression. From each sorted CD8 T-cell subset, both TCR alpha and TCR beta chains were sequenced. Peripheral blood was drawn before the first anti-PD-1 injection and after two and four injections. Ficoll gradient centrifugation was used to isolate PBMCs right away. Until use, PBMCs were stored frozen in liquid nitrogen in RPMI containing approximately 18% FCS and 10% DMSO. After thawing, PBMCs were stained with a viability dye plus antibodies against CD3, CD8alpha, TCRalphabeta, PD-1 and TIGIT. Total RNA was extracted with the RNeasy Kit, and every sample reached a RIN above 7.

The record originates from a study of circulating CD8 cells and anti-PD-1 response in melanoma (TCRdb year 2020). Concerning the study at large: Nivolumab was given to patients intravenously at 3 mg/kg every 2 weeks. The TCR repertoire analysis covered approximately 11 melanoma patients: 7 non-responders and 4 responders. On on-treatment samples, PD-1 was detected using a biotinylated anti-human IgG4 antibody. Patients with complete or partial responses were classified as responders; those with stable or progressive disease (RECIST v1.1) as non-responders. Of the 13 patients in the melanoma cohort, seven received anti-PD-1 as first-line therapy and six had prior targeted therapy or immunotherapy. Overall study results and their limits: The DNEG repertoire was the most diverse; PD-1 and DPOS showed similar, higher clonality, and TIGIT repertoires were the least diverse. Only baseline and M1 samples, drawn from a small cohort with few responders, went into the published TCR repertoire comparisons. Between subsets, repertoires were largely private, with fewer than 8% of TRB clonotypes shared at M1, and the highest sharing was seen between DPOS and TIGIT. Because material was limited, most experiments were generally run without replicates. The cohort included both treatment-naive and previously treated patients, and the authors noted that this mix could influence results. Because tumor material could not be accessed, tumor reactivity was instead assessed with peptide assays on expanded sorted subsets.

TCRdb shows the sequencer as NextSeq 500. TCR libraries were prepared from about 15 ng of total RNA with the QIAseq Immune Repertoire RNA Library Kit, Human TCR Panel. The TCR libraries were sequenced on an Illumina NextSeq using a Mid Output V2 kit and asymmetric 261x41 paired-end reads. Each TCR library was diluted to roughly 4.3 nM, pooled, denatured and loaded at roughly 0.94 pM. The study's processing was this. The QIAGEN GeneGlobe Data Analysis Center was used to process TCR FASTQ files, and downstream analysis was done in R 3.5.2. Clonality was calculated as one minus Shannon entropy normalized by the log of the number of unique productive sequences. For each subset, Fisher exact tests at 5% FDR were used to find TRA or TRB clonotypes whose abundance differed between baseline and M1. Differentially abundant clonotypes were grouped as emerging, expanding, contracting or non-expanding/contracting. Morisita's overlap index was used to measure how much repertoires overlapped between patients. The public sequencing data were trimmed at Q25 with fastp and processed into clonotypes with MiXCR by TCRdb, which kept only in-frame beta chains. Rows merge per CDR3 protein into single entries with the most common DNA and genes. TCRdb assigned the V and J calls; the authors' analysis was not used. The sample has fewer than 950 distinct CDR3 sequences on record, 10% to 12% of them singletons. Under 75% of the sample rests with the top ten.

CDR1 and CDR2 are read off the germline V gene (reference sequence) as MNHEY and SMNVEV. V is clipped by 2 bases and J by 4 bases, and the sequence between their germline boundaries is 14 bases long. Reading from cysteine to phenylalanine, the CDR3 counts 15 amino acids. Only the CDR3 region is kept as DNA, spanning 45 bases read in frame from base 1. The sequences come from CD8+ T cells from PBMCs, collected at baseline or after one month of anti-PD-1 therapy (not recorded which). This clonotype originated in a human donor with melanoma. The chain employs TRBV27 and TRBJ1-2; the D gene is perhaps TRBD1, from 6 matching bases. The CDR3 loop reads CASSLGQSGTYGYTF. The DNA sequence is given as TGTGCCAGCAGTTTAGGACAGTCGGGGACCTATGGCTACACCTTC.